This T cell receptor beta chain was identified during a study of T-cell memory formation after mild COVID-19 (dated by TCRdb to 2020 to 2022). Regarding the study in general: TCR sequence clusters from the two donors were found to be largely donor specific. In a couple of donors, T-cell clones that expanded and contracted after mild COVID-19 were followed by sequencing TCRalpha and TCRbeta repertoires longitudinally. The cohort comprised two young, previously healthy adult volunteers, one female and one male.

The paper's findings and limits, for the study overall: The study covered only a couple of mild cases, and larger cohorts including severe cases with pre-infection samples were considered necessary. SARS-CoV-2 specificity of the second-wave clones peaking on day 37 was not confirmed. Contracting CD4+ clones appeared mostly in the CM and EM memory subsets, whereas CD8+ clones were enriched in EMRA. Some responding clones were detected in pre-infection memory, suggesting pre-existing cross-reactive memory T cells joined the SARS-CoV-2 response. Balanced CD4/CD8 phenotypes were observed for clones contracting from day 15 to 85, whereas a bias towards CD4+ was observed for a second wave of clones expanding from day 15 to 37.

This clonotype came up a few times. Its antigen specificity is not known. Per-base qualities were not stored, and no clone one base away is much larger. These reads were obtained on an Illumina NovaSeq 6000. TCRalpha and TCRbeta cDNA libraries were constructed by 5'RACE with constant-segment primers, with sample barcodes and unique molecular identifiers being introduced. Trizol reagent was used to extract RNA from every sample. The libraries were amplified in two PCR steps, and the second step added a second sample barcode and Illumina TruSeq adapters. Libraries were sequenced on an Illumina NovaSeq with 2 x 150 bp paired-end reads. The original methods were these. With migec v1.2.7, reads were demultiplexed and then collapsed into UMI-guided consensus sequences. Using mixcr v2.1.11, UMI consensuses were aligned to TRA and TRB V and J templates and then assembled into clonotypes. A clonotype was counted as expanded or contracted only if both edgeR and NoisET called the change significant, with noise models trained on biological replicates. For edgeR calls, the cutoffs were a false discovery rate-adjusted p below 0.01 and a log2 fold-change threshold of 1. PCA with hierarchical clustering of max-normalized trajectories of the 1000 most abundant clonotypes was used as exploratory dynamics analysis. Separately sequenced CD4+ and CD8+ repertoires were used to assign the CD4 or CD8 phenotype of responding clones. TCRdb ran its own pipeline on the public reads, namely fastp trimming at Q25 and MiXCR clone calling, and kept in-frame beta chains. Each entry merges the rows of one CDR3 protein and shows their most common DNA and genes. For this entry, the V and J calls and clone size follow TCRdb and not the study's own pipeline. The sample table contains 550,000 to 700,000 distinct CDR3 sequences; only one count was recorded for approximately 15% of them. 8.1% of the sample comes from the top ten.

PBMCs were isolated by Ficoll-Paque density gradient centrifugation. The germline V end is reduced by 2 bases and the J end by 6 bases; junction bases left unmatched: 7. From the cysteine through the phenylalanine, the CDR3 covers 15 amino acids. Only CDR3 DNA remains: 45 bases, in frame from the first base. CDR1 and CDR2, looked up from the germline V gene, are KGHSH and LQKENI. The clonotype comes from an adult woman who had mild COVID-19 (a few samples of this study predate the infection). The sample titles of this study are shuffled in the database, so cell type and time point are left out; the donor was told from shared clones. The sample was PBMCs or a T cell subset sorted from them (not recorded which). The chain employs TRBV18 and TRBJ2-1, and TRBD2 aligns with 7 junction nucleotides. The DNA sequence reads TGTGCCAGCTCACCAGGGAGGGGCCGGACCAATGAGCAGTTCTTC. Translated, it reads CASSPGRGRTNEQFF.